One T cell receptor beta chain is described in this entry. The data derive from a study of CD8 T cells in Susac syndrome. Peripheral blood CD8+ and CD4+ T cells were profiled by TCR beta sequencing. Healthy donors matched for age and sex were used as controls. Both CD4+ and CD8+ T cells were negatively isolated, and TEMRA cells underwent FACS enrichment. Random hexamers primed reverse transcription of about 0.5 to 1 ug RNA. The authors amplified TCR beta CDR3 across 54 Vbeta and 13 Jbeta using immunoSEQ multiplex PCR. Each CDR3 protein is one row after TCRdb ran MiXCR on the immunoSEQ multiplex PCR reads. Of 95,000 to 150,000 distinct CDR3 sequences in the sample, approximately 96% were seen once. This clonotype was sampled from a human donor in good health. The source material was CD4+ T cells from PBMCs.

CDR3: CASSDQRYQETQYF. The CDR3 nucleotides read TGTGCCAGCAGTGACCAGAGGTACCAAGAGACCCAGTACTTC. The chain couples TRBV6-5 to TRBJ2-5; D call uncertain. The CDR3 extends over 14 amino acids. The germline V and J ends were trimmed by 5 bases and 0 bases, with 10 bases remaining between them. Germline assignment: CDR1 MNHEY and CDR2 SVGAGI.